These T cell receptor beta chains were read from a single sample in a study of response to subunit inactivated influenza vaccine. In TCRdb, the RT-PCR reads were re-called with MiXCR into one record per CDR3 protein. Among around 570,000 distinct CDR3 sequences listed, approximately 7.1% were seen once. This specimen consisted of PBMCs from blood, obtained about 24 months after vaccination. The receptors stem from a man between 50 and 70 years old who received an inactivated influenza vaccine. Both conserved end residues are part of each CDR3. Each record gives: D gene, V gene, clone size, J gene, CDR3 DNA, CDR3 protein. The D gene is left open where the match is weak. Clone size is given for some rows only: seen once, a few or many times, or a class if the clone is expanded.

D gene: -
V gene: TRBV2
clone size: few
J gene: TRBJ2-2
CDR3 DNA: TGTGCCAGCAAGAGGACAGCGAACACCGGGGAGCTGTTTTTT
CDR3 protein: CASKRTANTGELFF

D gene: -
V gene: TRBV27
clone size: few
J gene: TRBJ1-1
CDR3 DNA: TGTGCCAGCAGTTGGTCTAGCGACACTGAAGCTTTCTTT
CDR3 protein: CASSWSSDTEAFF

D gene: -
V gene: TRBV7-2
clone size: many
J gene: TRBJ2-5
CDR3 DNA: TGTGCCAGCAGCTTGAAGAGAGAGACCCAGTACTTC
CDR3 protein: CASSLKRETQYF

D gene: TRBD1
V gene: TRBV29-1
clone size: -
J gene: TRBJ1-1
CDR3 DNA: TGCAGCGTTGAAGGACAGGGGCCGAGGACTGAAGCTTTCTTT
CDR3 protein: CSVEGQGPRTEAFF

D gene: -
V gene: TRBV30
clone size: many
J gene: TRBJ2-1
CDR3 DNA: TGTGCCTGGAGTGTACTGACCTACCAGCAGTTCTTC
CDR3 protein: CAWSVLTYQQFF

D gene: TRBD1
V gene: TRBV20-1
clone size: few
J gene: TRBJ2-7
CDR3 DNA: TGCAGTGCTAGACAGGGGGCATCTGGCGAGCAGTACTTC
CDR3 protein: CSARQGASGEQYF

D gene: -
V gene: TRBV12-3/TRBV12-4
clone size: -
J gene: TRBJ1-6
CDR3 DNA: TGTGCCAGCAGTTTTCCCGGGGTCGGTTCACCCCTCCACTTT
CDR3 protein: CASSFPGVGSPLHF

D gene: -
V gene: TRBV10-3
clone size: -
J gene: TRBJ2-7
CDR3 DNA: TGTGCCATCAGTGAGTCGGGGGACGCCTACGAGCAGTACTTC
CDR3 protein: CAISESGDAYEQYF

D gene: -
V gene: TRBV5-1
clone size: -
J gene: TRBJ2-7
CDR3 DNA: TGCGCCAGCAGCTCGGGTAACCCCTACGAGCAGTACTTC
CDR3 protein: CASSSGNPYEQYF

D gene: -
V gene: TRBV2
clone size: -
J gene: TRBJ1-4
CDR3 DNA: TGTGCCAGCAGTCTACGGGCCACCTCAACTAATGAAAAACTGTTTTTT
CDR3 protein: CASSLRATSTNEKLFF

D gene: -
V gene: TRBV20-1
clone size: many
J gene: TRBJ1-1
CDR3 DNA: TGCAGTGCCAAGCGTGGGGGTTGGACTGAAGCTTTCTTT
CDR3 protein: CSAKRGGWTEAFF

D gene: -
V gene: TRBV27
clone size: -
J gene: TRBJ2-5
CDR3 DNA: TGTGCCAGCGGACGAGGGGGGGGCAGGGAGACCCAGTACTTC
CDR3 protein: CASGRGGGRETQYF